This paragraph reports one T cell receptor beta chain. The antigen is undetermined. The data belong to a study of cytomegalovirus exposure and HLA in healthy donors. 13 Jbeta primers and 60 Vbeta primers were used for the PCR. The method was immunoSEQ multiplex PCR; TCRdb's version includes in-frame clones alone and lacks a portion of them. The sample has some 130,000 clones. Overall study findings and caveats: A later analysis showed that HLA-associated TCR beta chains had undergone more clonal expansion than equally common others.

Trimming took 3 bases from V and 5 from J; bases not matched to a gene: 11. CDR1 is MGHRA and CDR2 is YSYEKL in the germline V gene. This CDR3 is built from 17 residues. Specimen: PBMCs. This TCR was recovered from a woman aged 55 to 70 in good health and CMV-seronegative. This chain connects TRBV4-1 to TRBJ2-3, with TRBD2 matching over 10 bases. As DNA, the CDR3 is TGCGCCAGCAGCCAGTCGGGAAGCGGGGGGGCAGAAGATACGCAGTATTTT. As protein: CASSQSGSGGAEDTQYF.